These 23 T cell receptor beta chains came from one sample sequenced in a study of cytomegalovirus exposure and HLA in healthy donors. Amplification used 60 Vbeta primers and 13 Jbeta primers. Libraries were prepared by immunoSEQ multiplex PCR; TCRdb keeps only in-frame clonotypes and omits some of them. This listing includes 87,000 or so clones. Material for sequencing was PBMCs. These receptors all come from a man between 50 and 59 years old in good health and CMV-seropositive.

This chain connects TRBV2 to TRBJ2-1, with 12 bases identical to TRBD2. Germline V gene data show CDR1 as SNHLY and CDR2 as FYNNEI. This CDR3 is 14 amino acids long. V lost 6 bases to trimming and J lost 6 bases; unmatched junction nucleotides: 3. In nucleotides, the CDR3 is TGTGCCAGCAGGAGGACTAGCGGGACCAATGAGCAGTTCTTC. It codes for CASRRTSGTNEQFF.

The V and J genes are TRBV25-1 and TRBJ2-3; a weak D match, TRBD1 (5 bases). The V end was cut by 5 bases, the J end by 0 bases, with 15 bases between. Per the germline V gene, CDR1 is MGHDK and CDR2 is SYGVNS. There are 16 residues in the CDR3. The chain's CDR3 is CASSKDNSLSTDTQYF. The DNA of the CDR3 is TGTGCCAGCAGTAAGGACAACTCCTTAAGCACAGATACGCAGTATTTT.

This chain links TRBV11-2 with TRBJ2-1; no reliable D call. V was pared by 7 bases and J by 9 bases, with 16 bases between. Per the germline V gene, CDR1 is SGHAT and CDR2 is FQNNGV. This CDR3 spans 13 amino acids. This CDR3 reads CASNPTGDGEQFF. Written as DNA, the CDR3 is TGTGCCAGCAACCCCACCGGAGACGGTGAGCAGTTCTTC.

The CDR3, as DNA: TGTGCCAGCAGCCTAGGCGGACTCCTGAACTATGGCTACACCTTC. The encoded protein is CASSLGGLLNYGYTF. The V gene is TRBV7-2, the J gene TRBJ1-2, with D unclear. Trimming cost V 5 bases and J 2 bases, with 15 bases left between them. CDR3 length: 15 amino acids. CDR1 SGHTA and CDR2 FQGNSA come from the germline V gene.

CDR3 DNA sequence: TGTGCCAGCAGTTCCTCCTTTGTGAGCTCCTACAATGAGCAGTTCTTC. Translation gives CASSSSFVSSYNEQFF. The rearrangement joins TRBV6-5 to TRBJ2-1, with D uncertain. CDR1 is MNHEY and CDR2 is SVGAGI in the germline V gene. This CDR3 comprises 16 residues. The V end was cut by 4 bases, the J end by 0 bases, with 13 bases between.

The CDR3 nucleotides read TGTGCCAGCTCACTCCAGGGTGGGGTTACTGAAGCTTTCTTT. This encodes CASSLQGGVTEAFF. This chain uses TRBV18 with TRBJ1-1, with a possible D match to TRBD1 (5 bases). V lost 4 bases, J lost 5 bases, and 14 bases lay in between. From germline, CDR1 is KGHSH and CDR2 LQKENI. The CDR3 has 14 amino acids.

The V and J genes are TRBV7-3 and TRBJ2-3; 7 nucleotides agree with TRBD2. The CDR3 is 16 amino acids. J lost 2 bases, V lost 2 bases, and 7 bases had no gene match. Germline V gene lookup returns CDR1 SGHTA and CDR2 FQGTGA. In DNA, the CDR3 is TGTGCCAGCAGCTTATTGGGCGGGACTATCACAGATACGCAGTATTTT. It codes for CASSLLGGTITDTQYF.

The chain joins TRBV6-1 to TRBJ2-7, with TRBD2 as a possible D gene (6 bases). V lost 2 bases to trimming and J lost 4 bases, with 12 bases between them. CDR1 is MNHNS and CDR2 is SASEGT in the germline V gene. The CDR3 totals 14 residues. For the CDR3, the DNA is TGTGCCAGCAGTGAATCGGGAGTGACTTACGAGCAGTACGTC. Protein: CASSESGVTYEQYV.

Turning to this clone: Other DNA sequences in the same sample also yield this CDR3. CDR3 amino acids: CASSQGASGNTIYF. The CDR3 DNA follows: TGCGCCAGCAGCCAAGGGGCCTCTGGAAACACCATATATTTT. The J gene is TRBJ1-3, the V gene TRBV4-3; D remains unclear. The CDR3 consists of 14 residues. Trimming shortened V by 1 base and J by 0 bases, and 4 bases separated the two germline ends. From germline, CDR1 is LGHNA and CDR2 YSLEER.

The CDR3 region is CASSVGGLITEEQYF. The CDR3 region has the DNA TGTGCCAGCAGCGTAGGGGGACTAATTACGGAAGAGCAGTACTTC. The chain is built from TRBV9 and TRBJ2-7, with 7 bases fitting TRBD2. J lost 7 bases, V lost 0 bases, and 10 bases had no gene match. The CDR3 contains 15 residues. Looked up from germline, CDR1 is SGDLS and CDR2 is YYNGEE.

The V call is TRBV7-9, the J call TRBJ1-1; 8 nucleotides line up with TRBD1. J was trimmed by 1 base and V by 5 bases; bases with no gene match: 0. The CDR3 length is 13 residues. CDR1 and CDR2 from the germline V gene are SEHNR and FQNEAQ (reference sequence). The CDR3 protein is CASSGQGNTEAFF. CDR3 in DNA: TGTGCCAGCAGCGGACAGGGGAACACTGAAGCTTTCTTT.

The CDR3 DNA follows: TGTGCCTGGACCCCCTGGGGCGGAAACAATGAGCAGTTCTTC. Amino acids: CAWTPWGGNNEQFF. The rearrangement links TRBV30 to TRBJ2-1, with D tentatively TRBD1 (5 bases). Germline V gives CDR1 GTSNPN, CDR2 SVGIG (reference sequence). Trimming left V 4 bases short and J 5 bases short, with 15 bases between. This CDR3 is built from 14 residues.

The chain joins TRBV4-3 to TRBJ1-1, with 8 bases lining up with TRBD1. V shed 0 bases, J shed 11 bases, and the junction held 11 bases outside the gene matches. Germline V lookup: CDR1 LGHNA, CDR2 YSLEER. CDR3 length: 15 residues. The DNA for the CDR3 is TGCGCCAGCAGCCAAGATTGGCAGGGGGCGGGCTTGGCTTTCTTT. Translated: CASSQDWQGAGLAFF.

In DNA, the CDR3 is TGTGCCAGCAGCACCCGGGACAGCACTGGAAACACCATATATTTT. This codes for CASSTRDSTGNTIYF. This rearrangement joins TRBV9 to TRBJ1-3; 7 nucleotides agree with TRBD1. Germline V lookup: CDR1 SGDLS, CDR2 YYNGEE. This CDR3 contains 15 residues. With 4 bases clipped from V and 2 bases from J, the junction kept 6 bases outside the gene matches.

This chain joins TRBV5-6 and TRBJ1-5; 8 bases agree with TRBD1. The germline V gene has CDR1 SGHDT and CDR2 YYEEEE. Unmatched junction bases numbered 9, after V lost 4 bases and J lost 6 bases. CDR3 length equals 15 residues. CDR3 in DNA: TGTGCCAGCAGCGCCTGGACAGGGTCTTTTCAGCCCCAGCATTTT. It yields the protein CASSAWTGSFQPQHF.

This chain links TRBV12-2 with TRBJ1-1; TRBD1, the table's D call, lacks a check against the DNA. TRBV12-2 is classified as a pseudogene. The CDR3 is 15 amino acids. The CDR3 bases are TGTGCAAGTCGCTTAGACAGGGCCTTGAACACTGAAGCTTTCTTT. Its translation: CASRLDRALNTEAFF.

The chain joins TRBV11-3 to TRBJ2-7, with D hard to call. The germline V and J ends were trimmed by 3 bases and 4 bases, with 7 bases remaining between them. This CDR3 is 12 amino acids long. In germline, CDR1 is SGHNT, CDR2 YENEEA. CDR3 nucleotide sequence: TGTGCCAGCAGCTTCATCCCATACGAGCAGTACTTC. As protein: CASSFIPYEQYF.

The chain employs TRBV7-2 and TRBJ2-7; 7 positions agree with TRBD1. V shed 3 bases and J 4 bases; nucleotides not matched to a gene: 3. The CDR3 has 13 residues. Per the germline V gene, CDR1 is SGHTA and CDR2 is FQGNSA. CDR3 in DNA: TGTGCCAGCAGCTTGGACAGGATGTACGAGCAGTACGTC. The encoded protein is CASSLDRMYEQYV.

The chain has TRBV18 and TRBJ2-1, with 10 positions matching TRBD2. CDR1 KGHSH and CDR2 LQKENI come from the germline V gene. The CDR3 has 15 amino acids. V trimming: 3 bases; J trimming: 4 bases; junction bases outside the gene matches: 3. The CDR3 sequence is CASSPEAGGYNEQFF. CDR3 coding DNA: TGTGCCAGCTCACCTGAAGCGGGAGGGTACAATGAGCAGTTCTTC.

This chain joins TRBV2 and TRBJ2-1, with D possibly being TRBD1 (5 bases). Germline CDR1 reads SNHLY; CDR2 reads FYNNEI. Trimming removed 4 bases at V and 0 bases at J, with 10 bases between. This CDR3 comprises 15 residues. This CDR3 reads CASSGGRDSYNEQFF. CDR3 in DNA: TGTGCCAGCAGTGGGGGCAGGGACTCCTACAATGAGCAGTTCTTC.

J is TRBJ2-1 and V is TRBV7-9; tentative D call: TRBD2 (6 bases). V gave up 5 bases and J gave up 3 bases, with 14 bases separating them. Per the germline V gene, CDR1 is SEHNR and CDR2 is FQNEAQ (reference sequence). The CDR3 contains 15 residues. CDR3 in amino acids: CASSLYRLGYNEQFF. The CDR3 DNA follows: TGTGCCAGCAGCCTTTATCGACTAGGCTACAATGAGCAGTTCTTC.

The CDR3 nucleotides are TGTGCCAGCAGCCGTAGCGTGGGCACAGATACGCAGTATTTT. It yields the protein CASSRSVGTDTQYF. The rearrangement joins TRBV7-6 to TRBJ2-3; D possibly corresponds to TRBD2 (5 bases). The CDR3 spans 14 residues. The ends were cut back, 5 bases at V and 1 base at J, with 10 bases in the middle. CDR1 is SGHVS and CDR2 is FNYEAQ in the germline V gene.

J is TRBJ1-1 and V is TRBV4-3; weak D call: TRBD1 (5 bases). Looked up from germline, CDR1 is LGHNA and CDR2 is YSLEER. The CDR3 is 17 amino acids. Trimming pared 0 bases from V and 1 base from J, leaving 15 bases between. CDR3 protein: CASSQEIGHRPNTEAFF. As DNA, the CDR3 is TGCGCCAGCAGCCAAGAGATTGGGCACAGGCCGAACACTGAAGCTTTCTTT.